Included here is one TCR beta chain sequence, with context. This CDR3 is also generated by other DNA sequences in the sample. These data come from a study of shared clonotypes between healthy human individuals. Method: immunoSEQ multiplex PCR; TCRdb's copy keeps in-frame clones and lacks some. Of around 2,000,000 clones listed, 85% to 95% are singletons. Nashville, Tennessee was home to all donors, who were Caucasian adults. The CDR3 contains 13 residues. Per germline, CDR1 ENHRY and CDR2 SYGVKD. The junction had 0 bases not matched to a gene; V was cut back by 6 bases and J by 1 base. The TCR originated in a man younger than 35 in good health. The specimen was naive CD4+ T cells sorted from blood. Subset: CD45RA+ positively selected. The chain carries TRBV10-3 and TRBJ2-5; 9 nucleotides line up with TRBD1. CDR3 sequence (DNA): TGTGCCATCAGGGGACAGGGCCAAGAGACCCAGTACTTC. Translated: CAIRGQGQETQYF.